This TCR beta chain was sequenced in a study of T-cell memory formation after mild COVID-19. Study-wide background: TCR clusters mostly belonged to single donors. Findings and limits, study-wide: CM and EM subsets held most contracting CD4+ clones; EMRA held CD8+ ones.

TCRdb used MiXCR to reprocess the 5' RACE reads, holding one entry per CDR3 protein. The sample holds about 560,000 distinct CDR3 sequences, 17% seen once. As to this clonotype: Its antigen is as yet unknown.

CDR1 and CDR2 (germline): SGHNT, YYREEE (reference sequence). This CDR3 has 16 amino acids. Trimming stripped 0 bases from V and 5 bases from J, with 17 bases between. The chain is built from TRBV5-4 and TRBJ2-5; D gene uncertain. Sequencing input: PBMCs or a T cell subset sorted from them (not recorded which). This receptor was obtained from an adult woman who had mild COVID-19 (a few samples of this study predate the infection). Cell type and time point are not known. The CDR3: CASSLVGFSTRETQYF. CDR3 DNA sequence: TGTGCCAGCAGCTTGGTTGGGTTCAGCACAAGGGAGACCCAGTACTTC.